These 8 T cell receptor beta chains share one sample of origin, sequenced in a study of OX40 agonist ivuxolimab in advanced cancers. Profiled with immunoSEQ multiplex PCR; TCRdb holds only in-frame clones, not every one. The repertoire holds 57,000 or so clones, with roughly 84% as singletons. Sequencing used CD4+ or CD8+ T cells sorted from blood, obtained in a trial of the OX40 agonist ivuxolimab. The receptors come from an adult with an advanced solid tumor such as melanoma, head and neck, liver or kidney cancer.

The genes are TRBV30 and TRBJ1-3; D not certain. This CDR3 is built from 11 residues. Trimming took 1 base from V and 7 from J, leaving 5 bases between them. CDR1 and CDR2 from the germline V gene are GTSNPN and SVGIG (reference sequence). This CDR3 is CAWSGRNTIYF. The CDR3 nucleotides read TGTGCCTGGAGTGGGAGGAACACCATATATTTT.

The chain is built from TRBV5-1 and TRBJ1-2, with D possibly being TRBD1 (5 bases). The CDR3 covers 15 residues. The V end lost 0 bases, the J end lost 6 bases, and 15 bases lay between the germline ends. CDR1 SGHRS and CDR2 YFSETQ come from the germline V gene. The chain's CDR3 is CASSLATEVGDGYTF. CDR3 in DNA: TGCGCCAGCAGCTTGGCGACAGAAGTCGGGGATGGCTACACCTTC.

V gene TRBV5-4 combines with J gene TRBJ2-3, with 11 positions matching TRBD2. Trimming cost V 0 bases and J 6 bases; bases outside gene matches: 6. The CDR3 spans 16 residues. The germline gives CDR1 SGHNT, CDR2 YYREEE (reference sequence). In nucleotides, the CDR3 is TGTGCCAGCAGCTTGGGGCTAGCGGGAGGAGAGGATACGCAGTATTTT. It codes for CASSLGLAGGEDTQYF.

The rearrangement uses TRBV7-9 and TRBJ1-5; D ambiguous. The CDR3 contains 15 residues. V was shortened by 1 base and J by 7 bases, with 14 bases between the two germline ends. From germline, CDR1 is SEHNR and CDR2 FQNEAQ (reference sequence). In DNA form, the CDR3 reads TGTGCCAGCAGCTTAGACGGAAGTCGCAGCCAGCCCCAGCATTTT. The encoded protein is CASSLDGSRSQPQHF.

V gene TRBV5-1 combines with J gene TRBJ2-2, with D possibly matching TRBD1 (6 bases). Germline V lookup: CDR1 SGHRS, CDR2 YFSETQ. The CDR3 covers 15 residues. V gave up 4 bases and J gave up 3 bases, with 13 bases separating them. CDR3 in amino acids: CASSGPGHDTGELFF. The CDR3 coding sequence is TGCGCCAGCAGCGGTCCGGGACATGACACCGGGGAGCTGTTTTTT.

V usage is TRBV30 and J usage is TRBJ1-2; TRBD1 agrees at 9 bases. Germline assignment: CDR1 GTSNPN and CDR2 SVGIG (reference sequence). CDR3 size: 16 residues. With 2 bases clipped from V and 2 bases from J, the junction kept 9 bases outside the gene matches. The CDR3 nucleotides read TGTGCCTGGAGTCCCCTCATGGGACAGGGAAACTATGGCTACACCTTC. This encodes CAWSPLMGQGNYGYTF.

This sequence joins TRBV9 and TRBJ2-5; no reliable D call. Germline values: CDR1 SGDLS, CDR2 YYNGEE. Trimming shortened V by 0 bases and J by 3 bases, and 6 bases separated the two germline ends. The length of the CDR3 is 13 residues. Here the CDR3 reads CASSVGQEETQYF. For the CDR3, the DNA is TGTGCCAGCAGCGTAGGCCAGGAAGAGACCCAGTACTTC.

The chain employs TRBV25-1 and TRBJ2-5; the match to TRBD1 covers 8 bases. Germline CDR1 is MGHDK and CDR2 is SYGVNS. The CDR3 runs to 15 residues. Trimming removed 6 bases from V and 4 bases from J; junction bases left unmatched: 10. The CDR3 sequence is CASRTGQALGETQYF. As DNA, the CDR3 is TGTGCCAGCAGGACGGGACAGGCGTTAGGAGAGACCCAGTACTTC.